This TCR beta chain was identified during a study of cytomegalovirus exposure and HLA in healthy donors. Study in general: HLA-typed donors were the source of about 85 million unique TCRs, which an early data release held.

V was pared by 2 bases and J by 3 bases, with 7 bases between. Per germline, CDR1 GTSNPN and CDR2 SVGIG (reference sequence). The CDR3 consists of 12 residues. Primers: 60 Vbeta forward and 13 Jbeta reverse. Sequencing used immunoSEQ multiplex PCR; TCRdb keeps in-frame clones, though not all of them. Here the sample spans about 130,000 clones, more than 80% being singletons. This clone was seen once. Its antigen remains unidentified. Study results and limitations: Later on, analysis showed that most CMV-associated TCR beta chains appeared to be HLA-restricted.

The TCR comes from a middle-aged man in good health and CMV-seronegative. Sequencing was done on a sample of PBMCs. The chain carries TRBV30 and TRBJ1-1; D call uncertain. The CDR3 sequence is CAWSRLYTEAFF. CDR3 nucleotide sequence: TGTGCCTGGAGTCGTCTTTACACTGAAGCTTTCTTT. Based on the CDR3 plus reference TRBV30 and TRBJ1-1, the full variable domain is SQTIHQWPATLVQPVGSPLSLECTVEGTSNPNLYWYRQAAGRGLQLLFYSVGIGQISSEVPQNLSASRPQDRQFILSSKKLLLSDSGFYLCAWSRLYTEAFFGQGTRLTVV.